These 8 T cell receptor beta chains were sequenced from one sample in a study of T cells in Graves' hyperthyroidism and ophthalmopathy. Using RNA transcripts as the source, TCR beta CDR3 regions were amplified. The TCR CDR3 was amplified in a first-round RT-PCR using the HTBI primer set. TCRdb itself ran the multiplex PCR reads through MiXCR, one entry per CDR3 protein. The sample shows hundreds of thousands of distinct CDR3 sequences, over 35% of them seen only once. What was sequenced was blood. The receptors come from a man between 18 and 35 years old with Graves' hyperthyroidism.

The rearrangement joins TRBV5-8 to TRBJ1-1, with D unresolved. The CDR3 runs 11 residues. V was cut by 4 bases and J by 5 bases, with 6 bases left in between. Germline-derived CDR1 and CDR2 are SGHTS and YDEGEE. CDR3: CASSPHTEAFF. As DNA, the CDR3 is TGTGCCAGCAGCCCCCATACTGAAGCTTTCTTT.

This chain uses TRBV15 with TRBJ2-2; the match to TRBD2 covers 11 bases. The CDR3 is 16 residues long. Germline assignment: CDR1 LNHNV and CDR2 YYDKDF (reference sequence). V dropped 5 bases and J dropped 2; count of bases not matched to a gene: 4. Written as DNA, the CDR3 is TGTGCCACCAGCGGGGGACTAGCGGACAACACCGGGGAGCTGTTTTTT. Its protein is CATSGGLADNTGELFF.

This chain connects TRBV7-9 to TRBJ2-3; 7 bases are a match to TRBD1. V trimming: 3 bases; J trimming: 2 bases; junction bases outside the gene matches: 5. The CDR3 sequence is 15 residues long. Germline CDR1 reads SEHNR; CDR2 reads FQNEAQ (reference sequence). The CDR3 nucleotides are TGTGCCAGCAGCTTCCTAGGGGGCATCACAGATACGCAGTATTTT. Amino acids: CASSFLGGITDTQYF.

This clonotype occurred a few times. The gene calls are TRBV6-5 and TRBJ1-1; TRBD1 might be the D (5 bases). This CDR3 is built from 16 residues. Looked up from germline, CDR1 is MNHEY and CDR2 is SVGAGI. Trimming took off 0 bases at V and 0 bases at J, with 11 bases between the two ends. The chain's CDR3 is CASSYSYRGMNTEAFF. The DNA of the CDR3 is TGTGCCAGCAGTTACTCGTACCGGGGGATGAACACTGAAGCTTTCTTT.

The rearrangement links TRBV4-1 to TRBJ1-5; tentative D call: TRBD1 (5 bases). Germline CDR1 is MGHRA and CDR2 is YSYEKL. V lost 4 bases and J 7 bases, leaving 17 bases between the germline ends. CDR3 length equals 15 residues. The CDR3 is CASSRLEGREQPQHF. CDR3 DNA: TGCGCCAGCAGCCGATTAGAGGGACGTGAACAGCCCCAGCATTTT.

Details on this clonotype: At one end, the junction sequence differs from germline, possibly due to a read error. The chain uses TRBV4-2 and TRBJ1-4, with a possible D match to TRBD1 (5 bases). Germline V lookup: CDR1 LGHNA, CDR2 YNFKEQ. The CDR3 runs 16 residues. CDR3 residues: CASSQEYGATNGKLFF. CDR3 DNA: TGTGCCAGCAGCCAAGAGTATGGGGCAACTAATGGAAAACTGTTTTTT.

In this sample, this clonotype turned up a few times. The chain recombines TRBV12-3 or TRBV12-4 with TRBJ2-7; TRBD1 might be the D (5 bases). Trimming removed 6 bases from V and 2 bases from J, with 11 bases in between. The CDR3 contains 13 residues. The CDR3 DNA reads TGTGCCAGCAGATTTGGACACACCTACGAGCAGTACTTC. It yields the protein CASRFGHTYEQYF.

The V call is TRBV6-5, the J call TRBJ1-5; D might be TRBD1 (5 bases). Germline-derived CDR1 and CDR2 are MNHEY and SVGAGI. The ends were cut back, 8 bases at V and 7 bases at J, with 12 bases in the middle. This CDR3 region has 12 residues. The CDR3 spells CASGTPTQPQHF. Written as DNA, the CDR3 is TGTGCCAGCGGGACTCCGACGCAGCCCCAGCATTTT.